This T cell receptor beta chain was sequenced during a study of spatial heterogeneity in lung cancer. Study conclusions and caveats: At resection, ubiquitous expanded tumor TCRs appeared in blood more than at follow-up.

In TCRdb, the 5' RACE reads were re-called with MiXCR into one record per CDR3 protein. Among roughly 40,000 distinct CDR3 sequences listed, approximately 6.5% were seen once. This clonotype was counted many times. Its antigen is unknown. Time point denoted: sample taken at primary tumor resection. Frozen PBMC, nontumor lung or tumor provided whole RNA, which was sequenced unsorted. The CDR3 is 11 amino acids. The ends were cut back, 4 bases at V and 7 bases at J, with 8 bases in the middle. CDR1 is LGHDT, CDR2 YNNKEL, per germline (reference sequence). The origin of this receptor is a female donor with early-stage non-small cell lung cancer. Sequences were derived from PBMCs, sampled at surgery. The chain joins TRBV3-1 to TRBJ2-7; D remains ambiguous. The CDR3 here is CASSRAREQYF. For the CDR3, the DNA is TGTGCCAGCAGCCGAGCCCGGGAGCAGTACTTC.